This TCR beta chain is drawn from a study of T cell repertoires in cytomegalovirus infection. Whole-study results and caveats: Within the response measured ex vivo, HLA-C-restricted CMV-specific TCR beta clonotypes were dominant.

Germline values: CDR1 SGHKS, CDR2 YYEKEE (reference sequence). Between the trimmed V and J ends, which lost 5 bases and 2 bases, there was a span of 13 bases. CDR3 length equals 15 residues. Notes on this clonotype: No antigen is known for it.

Using its own MiXCR run on the reads, TCRdb lists one record per CDR3 protein. Of 650,000 to 900,000 distinct CDR3 sequences listed, 25% to 30% are singletons. J is TRBJ2-2 and V is TRBV5-5; the D is unclear. Sequencing was performed on cultured CD8+ T cells from PBMCs, taken from culture after CMV antigen stimulation. This clonotype originated in a human donor in good health (CMV status not recorded). Some clones in this sample may be carry-over from other donors' samples. CDR3 nucleotide sequence: TGTGCCAGCAGTTTCCCGGCCTTTAACACCGGGGAGCTGTTTTTT. This translates into CASSFPAFNTGELFF.